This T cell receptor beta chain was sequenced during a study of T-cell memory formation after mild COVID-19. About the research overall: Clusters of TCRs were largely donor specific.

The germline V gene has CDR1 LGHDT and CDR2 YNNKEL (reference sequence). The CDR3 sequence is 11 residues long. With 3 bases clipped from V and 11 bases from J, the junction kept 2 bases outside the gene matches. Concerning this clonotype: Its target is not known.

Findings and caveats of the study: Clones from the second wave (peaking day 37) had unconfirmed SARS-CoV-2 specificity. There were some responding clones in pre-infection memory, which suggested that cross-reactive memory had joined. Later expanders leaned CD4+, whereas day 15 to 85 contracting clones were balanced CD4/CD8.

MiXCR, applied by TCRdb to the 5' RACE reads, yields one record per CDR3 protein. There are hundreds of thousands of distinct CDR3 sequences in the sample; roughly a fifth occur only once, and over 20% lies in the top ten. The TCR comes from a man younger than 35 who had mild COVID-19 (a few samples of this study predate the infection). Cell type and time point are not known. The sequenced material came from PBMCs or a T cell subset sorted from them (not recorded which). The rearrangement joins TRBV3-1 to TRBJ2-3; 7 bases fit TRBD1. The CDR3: CASSHGTEQYF. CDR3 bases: TGTGCCAGCAGCCACGGGACAGAGCAGTATTTT.